This entry describes one T cell receptor beta chain. Its matching antigen is unknown. Noted time point: week 35, safety follow-up. The study gave 300 ug of mutant IDH1 20-mer peptide per vaccine dose, with topical imiquimod. TCRdb's copy holds only in-frame clones and misses some; the assay was immunoSEQ multiplex PCR. The sample yields approximately 41,000 clones, roughly nine tenths seen once. This sample is part of a study of a mutant IDH1 vaccine in newly diagnosed glioma. V dropped 6 bases and J dropped 6 bases, with 17 bases sitting between them. CDR1 and CDR2 from the germline V gene are SGHTA and FQGNSA. This CDR3 region has 14 residues.

The J gene is TRBJ1-1, the V gene TRBV7-2; D uncertain. This sequence was found in a man aged 35 to 55 with glioma. The specimen was PBMCs, collected from a glioma patient whose treatment included an IDH1 peptide vaccine. The CDR3 spells CASSDAPLFAEAFF. The CDR3 DNA follows: TGTGCCAGCAGTGACGCGCCTCTTTTCGCTGAAGCTTTCTTT.